What follows are 27 T cell receptor beta chains derived from one specimen sequenced in a study of tumor and adjacent non-tumor tissue in lung cancer. RNA was extracted from bulk tissue without any cell sorting. Three rounds of nested PCR, following a modified ARM-PCR protocol, produced the TCRbeta library. In TCRdb, the multiplex PCR reads were re-called with MiXCR into one record per CDR3 protein. The data contain over 60,000 distinct CDR3 sequences, over 75% of them seen just once; the ten biggest clones take up 10% to 15%. Sequenced material: lung tumor tissue. These receptors were obtained from a woman between 50 and 59 years old with non-small cell lung cancer.

A remark on this clonotype: As the CDR3 is not closed by the conserved phenylalanine or tryptophan, this likely results from a read error. The limits of the CDR3 on the DNA are not certain, so only TCRdb's listed CDR3 is given. The chain carries TRBV28 and TRBJ2-1; the table's D call of TRBD1 was not tested on the DNA. The CDR3 spans 16 amino acids, including both terminal residues. Per germline, CDR1 MDHEN and CDR2 SYDVKM. The CDR3 loop is CASKPHQDRIYNEQFS.

Points on this clonotype: A read error is likely, as this CDR3 ends without the conserved phenylalanine or tryptophan. The chain joins TRBV6-1 to TRBJ2-5; TRBD2 matches at 9 bases. Germline CDR1 is MNHNS and CDR2 is SASEGT. The J segment lost 2 bases and the V segment lost 4 bases, leaving 8 bases of the junction unmatched. There are 16 residues in the CDR3. DNA for the CDR3: TGTGCCAGCAGTGTAGCCGGCGGGGGGGTGCAAGAGACCCAGTACCTC. It yields the protein CASSVAGGGVQETQYL.

To note about this clonotype: Compared with germline, one end of the junction differs, possibly owing to a read error. The chain combines TRBV20-1 with TRBJ2-7, with 7 nucleotides matching TRBD2. The length of the CDR3 is 14 residues. CDR1 and CDR2 from the germline V gene are DFQATT and SNEGSKA (reference sequence). The CDR3 is CCALISGCSYEQYF. DNA for the CDR3: TGCTGTGCTCTCATTAGCGGGTGCTCATACGAGCAGTACTTC.

Concerning this clonotype: A junction end diverges from the germline sequence, so it may reflect a read error. V usage is TRBV6-2 or TRBV6-3 and J usage is TRBJ2-1, with D possibly TRBD2 on 7 matching bases. The CDR3 runs 15 residues. Germline V CDR1 and CDR2: MNHEY, SVGEGT. The CDR3 loop reads CTSSISGGFYNGQFF. In DNA form, the CDR3 reads TGTACCAGCAGTATATCGGGGGGCTTCTACAATGGGCAGTTCTTC.

The rearrangement uses TRBV10-2 and TRBJ1-2; 7 positions agree with TRBD1. Germline trimming cut 9 bases from V and 4 bases from J; bases unmatched to any gene: 8. Germline-derived CDR1 and CDR2 are WSHSY and SAAADI. This CDR3 has 13 residues. The CDR3 region is CASSEDRSYGYTF. For the CDR3, the DNA is TGCGCCAGTAGCGAGGACAGGTCCTATGGCTACACCTTC.

The chain is built from TRBV6-1 and TRBJ2-3, with TRBD1 as a possible D gene (6 bases). Germline CDR1 reads MNHNS; CDR2 reads SASEGT. V was trimmed by 5 bases and J by 4 bases, leaving 22 bases between them. This CDR3 comprises 17 residues. The CDR3: CASSKRRGTELADTQYF. In nucleotides, the CDR3 is TGTGCCAGCAGTAAGCGTAGGGGGACCGAACTAGCAGATACGCAGTATTTT.

This clonotype was found once. The germline gene is not matched at one end of the junction; a read error may be the cause. V gene TRBV10-3 combines with J gene TRBJ2-1; TRBD2 is a possible D gene (5 bases). The CDR3 length is 11 residues. CDR1 ENHRY and CDR2 SYGVKD come from the germline V gene. CDR3: CAHGSYNEQLF. The CDR3, as DNA: TGTGCCCATGGGAGTTATAATGAGCAGTTATTC.

About this clonotype: The conserved phenylalanine or tryptophan is not found at the CDR3 terminus, so this likely reflects a read error. No DNA is shown, since the ends of the CDR3 on it are uncertain; the CDR3 is the one TCRdb lists. This chain links TRBV11-2 with TRBJ2-1; the DNA was not used to check the table's D call, TRBD2. Germline CDR1 is SGHAT and CDR2 is FQNNGV. The CDR3 has 15 residues if both end residues are counted. CDR3 sequence: CASSFIAEGHNEQFS.

Concerning this clonotype itself: The junction does not match germline at one end; this may be a read error. The chain carries TRBV24-1 and TRBJ2-5; D gene ambiguous. Germline loops: CDR1 KGHDR, CDR2 SFDVKD. The CDR3 spans 14 residues. The CDR3 nucleotides read TGTGCCACCAGTGACTGGGTTATCCAAGAGATCCAGTACTTC. This codes for CATSDWVIQEIQYF.

This clonotype has only a few counts. This CDR3 is missing its conserved last phenylalanine or tryptophan, likely due to a read error. The chain joins TRBV11-1 to TRBJ2-5; the D gene could be TRBD1 or TRBD2 (5 bases each). Germline loops: CDR1 SGHAT, CDR2 FQDESV (reference sequence). The CDR3 extends over 14 amino acids. CDR3 region: CASSASIWGETQYL. The CDR3 DNA is TGCGCCAGCAGCGCATCGATTTGGGGGGAGACCCAGTACCTC.

Of note for this clonotype: A much more abundant neighbour one base away suggests this may be a read error. Given the absence of the conserved phenylalanine or tryptophan at the CDR3 end, a read error is likely. The limits of the CDR3 on the DNA are not certain, so only TCRdb's listed CDR3 is given. The chain combines TRBV12-3 or TRBV12-4 with TRBJ2-5; TRBD1 was called by the table and not checked on the DNA. Both ends counted, the CDR3 spans 12 residues. CDR3 loop: CASSPKGETHYS.

The chain joins TRBV10-2 to TRBJ2-7; either TRBD1 or TRBD2 may supply D (7 bases each). Germline CDR1 and CDR2: WSHSY and SAAADI. The CDR3 runs 14 residues. V lost 11 bases, J lost 4 bases, and 21 bases lay in between. CDR3 protein: CARGESGGVYEQYF. CDR3 in DNA: TGCGCCCGCGGTGAGTCAGGGGGGGTTTACGAGCAGTACTTC.

Turning to this clonotype: A read error is likely, as this CDR3 ends without the conserved phenylalanine or tryptophan. The chain joins TRBV29-1 to TRBJ1-3; D remains unclear. Germline V gene lookup returns CDR1 SQVTM and CDR2 ANQGSEA. Trimming left V 6 bases short and J 12 bases short, with 15 bases between. The CDR3 covers 11 residues. The CDR3, as DNA: TGCAGCGTCGCCCGTGTCAGCCACATATATATT. It translates to CSVARVSHIYI.

As for this clonotype: Just one base apart from a much larger clone, this may be a read error. The gene calls are TRBV28 and TRBJ1-3; D unclear. Germline-derived CDR1 and CDR2 are MDHEN and SYDVKM. The CDR3 totals 16 residues. Trimming took 7 bases from V and 2 from J, leaving 18 bases between them. CDR3 in DNA: TGTGCCAGCACCCCTTTTTGGAAAAGCACTGGAAACACCATATATTTT. It is translated as CASTPFWKSTGNTIYF.

The V and J genes are TRBV2 and TRBJ2-1; D is perhaps TRBD2 (6 bases). Germline CDR1 SNHLY, CDR2 FYNNEI. This CDR3 is built from 13 residues. V lost 5 bases to trimming and J lost 13 bases, with 18 bases between them. The chain's CDR3 is CASSPTSYKEQFF. The DNA for the CDR3 is TGTGCCAGCAGTCCTACTAGCTACAAAGAACAGTTCTTC.

Regarding this clonotype: At one boundary the junction diverges from the germline segment, which might be a read error. This chain uses TRBV24-1 with TRBJ2-7, with 7 bases fitting TRBD1. CDR3 length: 13 residues. Per germline, CDR1 KGHDR and CDR2 SFDVKD. This CDR3 reads CATSRGQSYDQYF. In DNA form, the CDR3 reads TGTGCCACCAGTAGGGGACAGTCCTACGATCAGTACTTC.

As regards this clonotype: Because it lacks the conserved phenylalanine or tryptophan at the end, this CDR3 is likely a read error. The limits of the CDR3 on the DNA are not certain, so only TCRdb's listed CDR3 is given. The chain recombines TRBV28 with TRBJ1-2. A total of 14 residues make up the CDR3, ends included. Germline V CDR1 and CDR2: MDHEN, SYDVKM. The CDR3 sequence is CASSFRGRAYGYTS.

This clonotype was seen just once. Since the CDR3 does not end with the conserved phenylalanine or tryptophan, this likely comes from a read error. The chain carries TRBV20-1 and TRBJ2-7, with D perhaps matching TRBD1 (6 bases). Germline CDR1 is DFQATT and CDR2 is SNEGSKA (reference sequence). CDR3 length: 13 amino acids. The CDR3 spells CSTRESRGREQYC. For the CDR3, the DNA is TGCAGTACTAGGGAGAGCAGGGGCCGCGAGCAGTACTGC.

As to this clonotype: Here the CDR3 omits its conserved ending phenylalanine or tryptophan, so a read error is the likely source. The rearrangement uses TRBV12-3 or TRBV12-4 and TRBJ2-7; 10 bases are a match to TRBD2. The CDR3 totals 14 residues. V trimming: 7 bases; J trimming: 6 bases; junction bases outside the gene matches: 9. CDR3: CASNYSSGRAEQYL. CDR3 in DNA: TGTGCCAGCAACTATTCTAGCGGGAGAGCCGAGCAGTACTTA.

The chain is built from TRBV6-1 and TRBJ2-1; 7 bases match TRBD1. V was clipped by 7 bases and J by 8 bases; unmatched bases: 11. The CDR3 is 14 residues long. Germline loops: CDR1 MNHNS, CDR2 SASEGT. CDR3 bases: TGTGCCAGCATTATCCGGGACAGAGTGGATGAGCAGTTCTTC. Translation: CASIIRDRVDEQFF.

To note about this clonotype: A much larger clone is a single base away; this may be a read error. This chain links TRBV5-1 with TRBJ2-1; D perhaps matches TRBD2 (5 bases). The CDR3 is made up of 18 amino acids. The V gene lost 3 bases and the J gene lost 8 bases, with 27 bases spanning the gap. Germline CDR1 and CDR2: SGHRS and YFSETQ. In nucleotides, the CDR3 is TGCGCCAGCAGCTGGCGAAACTCCGGGATTAGTTCTGGGGATGAGCAGTTCTTC. Protein product: CASSWRNSGISSGDEQFF.

To note about this clonotype: Its ends do not fully match the called genes, so a read error is possible. This chain's CDR3 is CANSPKTGLSGANVLTF. DNA of the CDR3: TGTGCCAACAGCCCCAAAACAGGGTTGTCTGGGGCCAATGTCCTGACTTTC. The chain recombines TRBV7-8 with TRBJ2-6; D is possibly TRBD1 (6 bases). Germline CDR1 reads SGHVS; CDR2 reads FQNEAQ. This CDR3 has 17 amino acids.

Concerning this clonotype: It may be a read error: a sequence one base away is much more abundant. This sequence joins TRBV7-2 and TRBJ2-5; 7 bases agree with TRBD2. The J segment lost 4 bases and the V segment lost 5 bases, leaving 13 bases of the junction unmatched. Looked up from germline, CDR1 is SGHTA and CDR2 is FQGNSA. This CDR3 is built from 16 residues. CDR3 loop: CASSAGSSGHRETQYF. The CDR3 nucleotides are TGTGCCAGCAGCGCAGGGAGTAGCGGGCACAGAGAGACCCAGTACTTC. The variable domain in full, completed from reference TRBV7-2 and TRBJ2-5, reads GAGVSQSPSNKVTEKGKDVELRCDPISGHTALYWYRQSLGQGLEFLIYFQGNSAPDKSGLPSDRFSAERTGGSVSTLTIQRTQQEDSAVYLCASSAGSSGHRETQYFGPGTRLLVL.

The chain employs TRBV20-1 and TRBJ1-6; tentatively, D is TRBD1 (5 bases). Germline V gene sequence: CDR1 DFQATT, CDR2 SNEGSKA (reference sequence). The CDR3 is 14 residues long. The CDR3 reads CTCLSGRESSPLHF. The CDR3 DNA follows: TGCACTTGTCTGTCGGGGCGCGAGTCTTCACCCCTCCACTTT.

As to this clonotype: A junction end diverges from the germline sequence, so it may reflect a read error. This chain joins TRBV11-2 and TRBJ2-1, with D perhaps matching TRBD2 (6 bases). Germline assignment: CDR1 SGHAT and CDR2 FQNNGV. The CDR3 extends over 15 amino acids. CDR3 amino acids: CSSSFIAVGDNEQFF. In nucleotides, the CDR3 is TGTTCCAGCAGCTTTATAGCGGTGGGAGACAATGAGCAGTTCTTC. The full variable domain, in which reference TRBV11-2 and TRBJ2-1 provide the parts outside the CDR3, is EAGVAQSPRYKIIEKRQSVAFWCNPISGHATLYWYQQILGQGPKLLIQFQNNGVVDDSQLPKDRFSAERLKGVDSTLKIQPAKLEDSAVYLCSSSFIAVGDNEQFFGPGTRLTVL.

In regard to this clonotype: Because it lacks the conserved phenylalanine or tryptophan at the end, this CDR3 is likely a read error. No DNA is shown, since the ends of the CDR3 on it are uncertain; the CDR3 is the one TCRdb lists. V gene TRBV4-2 combines with J gene TRBJ2-7; the DNA was not used to check the table's D call, TRBD1. The CDR3 is made up of 14 amino acids, end residues included. Germline lookup yields CDR1 LGHNA and CDR2 YNFKEQ. CDR3 sequence: CASSGGAGTHEQNL.

As to this clonotype: A read error may account for a junction end that differs from germline. The chain uses TRBV29-1 and TRBJ2-1, with D possibly matching TRBD2 (5 bases). Per germline, CDR1 SQVTM and CDR2 ANQGSEA. CDR3 length equals 13 residues. CDR3 nucleotide sequence: TGCATCGTTGAGACTACGACTACCAATGAGCAGTTCTTT. Its translation: CIVETTTTNEQFF.